This T cell receptor beta chain was sequenced in a study of cytomegalovirus exposure and HLA in healthy donors. Broader study findings: Within the data, a cluster of highly shared sequence variants was likely a sequencing artifact. Earlier analysis yielded a pattern in which most TCR beta V segments were productive about 90% or about 30% of the time. The authors listed approximately 160 TCR beta chains as cytomegalovirus-associated.

Notes on this clone: Its specificity is unknown.

The study ran its PCR with 60 Vbeta and 13 Jbeta primers. Using immunoSEQ multiplex PCR, the repertoire was profiled, and TCRdb retains in-frame clones only, with some absent. The sample yields approximately 79,000 clones, around 68% seen once. Per germline, CDR1 SNHLY and CDR2 FYNNEI. V was clipped by 4 bases and J by 0 bases, with 7 bases between them. CDR3 length: 14 amino acids. This TCR came from a man aged 35-49 years in good health and CMV-seropositive. The chain combines TRBV2 with TRBJ2-1; TRBD2 is a possible D gene (6 bases). The specimen was PBMCs. The CDR3 DNA reads TGTGCCAGCAGTGGCGGGACCTCCTACAATGAGCAGTTCTTC. The encoded protein is CASSGGTSYNEQFF. The full variable domain, rest sourced from reference TRBV2 and TRBJ2-1, is EPEVTQTPSHQVTQMGQEVILRCVPISNHLYFYWYRQILGQKVEFLVSFYNNEISEKSEIFDDQFSVERPDGSNFTLKIRSTKLEDSAMYFCASSGGTSYNEQFFGPGTRLTVL.